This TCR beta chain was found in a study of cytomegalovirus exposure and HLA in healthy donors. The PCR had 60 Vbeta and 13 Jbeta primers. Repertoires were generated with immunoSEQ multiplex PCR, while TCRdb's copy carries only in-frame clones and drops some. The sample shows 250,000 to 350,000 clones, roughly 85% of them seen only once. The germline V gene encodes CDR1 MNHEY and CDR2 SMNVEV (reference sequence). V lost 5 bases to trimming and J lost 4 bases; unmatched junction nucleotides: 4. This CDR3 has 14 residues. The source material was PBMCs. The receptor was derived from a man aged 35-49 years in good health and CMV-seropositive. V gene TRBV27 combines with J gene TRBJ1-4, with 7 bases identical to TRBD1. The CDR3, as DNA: TGTGCCAGCAGTCTGGGACAGTTTAATGAAAAACTGTTTTTT. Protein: CASSLGQFNEKLFF.